The text below deals with one T cell receptor beta chain. What it recognizes is unknown. After more than 9 days in culture, the CD4+ T cells were isolated. The person acquired a PCR-confirmed SARS-CoV-2 infection between March and December 2020. Participants were vaccinated with two doses of either the BNT162b2 or mRNA-1273 vaccine. In the cultures, half the medium was exchanged for IL-2 medium on days 3 and 7. Produced via immunoSEQ multiplex PCR; TCRdb's table is partial and in-frame only. The data show tens of thousands of clones, roughly 80% seen once. This sample is part of a study of vaccination effects on CD4 cells after COVID-19. As for the study in general: The patients, a few convalescent individuals, were sampled early and late after vaccination. Cultivation was performed at two million PBMC per well with roughly 9.1 IU/ml IL-2 and about 9.2 ug/ml peptides added.

General study findings and limits: Convalescent patients were scarce, and early post-infection timepoints were absent.

With 3 bases clipped from V and 7 bases from J, the junction kept 7 bases outside the gene matches. This CDR3 is built from 16 residues. Germline CDR1 SGDLS, CDR2 YYNGEE. This clonotype was sampled from a human donor who had a prior SARS-CoV-2 infection. Sequencing was performed on CD4+ T cells from PBMCs cultured without peptide, taken after COVID-19 vaccination. V usage is TRBV9 and J usage is TRBJ2-3; 14 bases agree with TRBD2. The CDR3 DNA is TGTGCCAGCAGCGCGGGGGGACTAGCGGGAGTGCATACGCAGTATTTT. Its protein is CASSAGGLAGVHTQYF. Supplemented by reference TRBV9 and TRBJ2-3, the full variable domain reads DSGVTQTPKHLITATGQRVTLRCSPRSGDLSVYWYQQSLDQGLQFLIQYYNGEERAKGNILERFSAQQFPDLHSELNLSSLELGDSALYFCASSAGGLAGVHTQYFGPGTRLTVL.